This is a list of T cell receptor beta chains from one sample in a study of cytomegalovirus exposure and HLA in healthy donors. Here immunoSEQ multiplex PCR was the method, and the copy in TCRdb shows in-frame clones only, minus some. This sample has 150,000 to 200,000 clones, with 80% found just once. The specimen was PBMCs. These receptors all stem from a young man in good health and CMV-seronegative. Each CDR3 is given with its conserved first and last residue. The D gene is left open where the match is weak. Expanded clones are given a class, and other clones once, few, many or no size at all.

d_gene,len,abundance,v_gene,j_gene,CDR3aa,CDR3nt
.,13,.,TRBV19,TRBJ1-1,CATSRTVNTEAFF,TGTGCCACCAGCAGGACAGTGAACACTGAAGCTTTCTTT
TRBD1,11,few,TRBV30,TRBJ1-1,CAWAGGTEAFF,TGTGCCTGGGCAGGGGGCACTGAAGCTTTCTTT
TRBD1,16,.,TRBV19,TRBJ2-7,CASSIGDRTSSYEQYF,TGTGCCAGTAGTATAGGGGACAGGACCAGCTCCTACGAGCAGTACTTC
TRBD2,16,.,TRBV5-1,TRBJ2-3,CASSLVAGGATDTQYF,TGCGCCAGCAGCTTGGTAGCGGGAGGGGCCACAGATACGCAGTATTTT
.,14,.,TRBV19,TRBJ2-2,CASSSLQGSGELFF,TGTGCCAGTAGTTCCCTACAGGGTAGCGGGGAGCTGTTTTTT
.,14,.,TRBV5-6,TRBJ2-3,CASSLGPGADTQYF,TGTGCCAGCAGCCTGGGACCGGGAGCAGATACGCAGTATTTT
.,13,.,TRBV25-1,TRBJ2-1,CAGPWEVHNEQFF,TGTGCCGGGCCGTGGGAGGTTCACAATGAGCAGTTCTTC
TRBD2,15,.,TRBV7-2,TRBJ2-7,CASSLLAGGPYEQYF,TGTGCCAGCAGCCTTCTAGCGGGAGGGCCCTACGAGCAGTACTTC
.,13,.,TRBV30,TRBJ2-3,CAWSVWRTDTQYF,TGTGCCTGGAGTGTCTGGCGCACAGATACGCAGTATTTT
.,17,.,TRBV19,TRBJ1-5,CASSILSQGQGNQPQHF,TGTGCCAGTAGTATCTTGTCCCAGGGCCAGGGAAATCAGCCCCAGCATTTT
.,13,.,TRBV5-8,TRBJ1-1,CASSLATGTEAFF,TGTGCCAGCAGCTTAGCCACAGGGACTGAAGCTTTCTTT
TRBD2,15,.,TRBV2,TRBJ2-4,CASSDGLAGGAIQYF,TGTGCCAGCAGTGACGGGTTAGCGGGGGGGGCCATTCAGTACTTC
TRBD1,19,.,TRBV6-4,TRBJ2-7,CASSPGTGPFLPSSYEQYF,TGTGCCAGCTCCCCCGGGACAGGGCCCTTCCTACCTAGCAGCTACGAGCAGTACTTC
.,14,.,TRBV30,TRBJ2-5,CAWSHPTRGETQYF,TGTGCCTGGAGTCATCCCACTAGAGGCGAGACCCAGTACTTC
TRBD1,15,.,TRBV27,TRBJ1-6,CASSFLDRAHSPLHF,TGTGCCAGCAGTTTTTTGGACAGGGCTCATTCACCCCTCCACTTT
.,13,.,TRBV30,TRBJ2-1,CAWRGGARNEQFF,TGTGCCTGGAGAGGGGGGGCCCGGAATGAGCAGTTCTTC
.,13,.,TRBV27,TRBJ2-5,CASSVNIQETQYF,TGTGCCAGCAGTGTCAACATCCAAGAGACCCAGTACTTC
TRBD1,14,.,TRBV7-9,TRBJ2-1,CASSHRQGPAEQFF,TGTGCCAGCAGCCACCGACAGGGACCGGCTGAGCAGTTCTTC
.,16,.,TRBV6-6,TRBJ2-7,CASSLYGQGPSYEQYF,TGTGCCAGCAGCCTTTATGGGCAGGGGCCCTCCTACGAGCAGTACTTC
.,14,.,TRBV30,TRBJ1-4,CAWSYGATNEKLFF,TGTGCCTGGAGTTACGGTGCAACTAATGAAAAACTGTTTTTT
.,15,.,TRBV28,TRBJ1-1,CASLPATQGFTEAFF,TGTGCCAGCCTGCCCGCAACCCAGGGTTTCACTGAAGCTTTCTTT
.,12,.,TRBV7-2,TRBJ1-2,CASSSTAYGYTF,TGTGCCAGCAGCTCGACAGCCTATGGCTACACCTTC
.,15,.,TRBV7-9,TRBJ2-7,CASSLAWREWHEQYF,TGTGCCAGCAGCTTAGCGTGGAGGGAATGGCACGAGCAGTACTTC
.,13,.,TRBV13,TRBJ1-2,CASSPPESYGYTF,TGTGCCAGCAGCCCCCCGGAGTCCTATGGCTACACCTTC
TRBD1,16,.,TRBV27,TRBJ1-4,CASSPSRDRGQGKLFF,TGTGCCAGCAGTCCCTCTAGGGACAGGGGGCAGGGAAAACTGTTTTTT
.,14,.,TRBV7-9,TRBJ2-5,CASSYWQGQETQYF,TGTGCCAGCAGCTACTGGCAGGGCCAAGAGACCCAGTACTTC
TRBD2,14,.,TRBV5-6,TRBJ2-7,CASSLAGSGYEQYF,TGTGCCAGCAGCCTAGCGGGGTCTGGGTACGAGCAGTACTTC
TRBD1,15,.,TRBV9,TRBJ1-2,CASSITGTGGHGYTF,TGTGCCAGCAGCATCACCGGGACAGGGGGCCATGGCTACACCTTC
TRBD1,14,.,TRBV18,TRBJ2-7,CASSPMGGQGEQYF,TGTGCCAGCTCACCAATGGGTGGACAGGGGGAGCAGTACTTC
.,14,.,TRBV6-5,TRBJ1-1,CASSYDRLSGEAFF,TGTGCCAGCAGTTACGACAGACTCTCGGGTGAAGCTTTCTTT
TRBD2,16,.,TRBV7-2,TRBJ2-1,CASSPRLAGDLNEQFF,TGTGCCAGCAGCCCTAGACTAGCGGGGGACCTCAATGAGCAGTTCTTC
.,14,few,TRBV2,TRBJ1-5,CASSVSRSDQPQHF,TGTGCCAGCAGTGTCTCCAGGTCTGATCAGCCCCAGCATTTT
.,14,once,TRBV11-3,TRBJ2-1,CASSLRRGSDEQFF,TGTGCCAGCAGCTTAAGGCGTGGGAGCGATGAGCAGTTCTTC
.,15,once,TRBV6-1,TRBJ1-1,CASSEASLVNTEAFF,TGTGCCAGCAGTGAAGCGAGCCTAGTGAACACTGAAGCTTTCTTT
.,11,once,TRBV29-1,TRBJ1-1,CSVGQGTEAFF,TGCAGCGTTGGTCAGGGAACTGAAGCTTTCTTT
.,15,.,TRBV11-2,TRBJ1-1,CASSKSDGGNTEAFF,TGTGCCAGCAGCAAATCAGACGGAGGGAACACTGAAGCTTTCTTT
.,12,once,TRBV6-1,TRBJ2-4,CASSEPENIQYF,TGTGCCAGCAGTGAGCCGGAAAACATTCAGTACTTC
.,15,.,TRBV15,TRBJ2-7,CATSGSRTVPYEQYF,TGTGCCACCAGCGGATCCAGGACAGTTCCCTACGAGCAGTACTTC
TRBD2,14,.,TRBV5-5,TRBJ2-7,CASSLTGGTYEQYF,TGTGCCAGCAGCTTGACGGGAGGCACCTACGAGCAGTACTTC
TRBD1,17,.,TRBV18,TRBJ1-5,CASSPPSNRGQDQPQHF,TGTGCCAGCTCACCACCGAGCAACAGGGGGCAGGATCAGCCCCAGCATTTT
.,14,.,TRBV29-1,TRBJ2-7,CSVEGGDRIHEQYF,TGCAGCGTTGAAGGCGGGGACCGCATCCACGAGCAGTACTTC
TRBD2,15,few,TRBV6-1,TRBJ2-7,CASSTRLAESYEQYF,TGTGCCAGCAGTACCCGACTAGCGGAGTCCTACGAGCAGTACTTC
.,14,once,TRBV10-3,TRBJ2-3,CAISGRQTTDTQYF,TGTGCCATCAGTGGAAGACAGACGACAGATACGCAGTATTTT
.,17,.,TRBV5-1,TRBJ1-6,CASSPGPLSSYNSPLHF,TGCGCCAGCAGCCCAGGGCCGCTTAGCTCCTATAATTCACCCCTCCACTTT
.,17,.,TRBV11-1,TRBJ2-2,CASSLRLDIWDTGELFF,TGTGCCAGCAGCTTACGCCTGGACATTTGGGACACCGGGGAGCTGTTTTTT
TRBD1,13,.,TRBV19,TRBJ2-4,CASRLQGADIQYF,TGTGCCAGTAGGCTACAGGGGGCAGATATTCAGTACTTC
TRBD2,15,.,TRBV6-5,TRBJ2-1,CASSPGIAGGSEQFF,TGTGCCAGCAGCCCCGGGATAGCGGGGGGGTCTGAGCAGTTCTTC
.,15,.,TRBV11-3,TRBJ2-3,CASTWGGGPTDTQYF,TGTGCCAGCACCTGGGGAGGGGGTCCCACAGATACGCAGTATTTT
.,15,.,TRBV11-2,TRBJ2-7,CASRPFGRGPSEQYF,TGTGCCAGCAGACCTTTCGGGCGGGGGCCCTCCGAGCAGTACTTC
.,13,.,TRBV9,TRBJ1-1,CASSVAPGAEAFF,TGTGCCAGCAGCGTAGCCCCAGGGGCTGAAGCTTTCTTT
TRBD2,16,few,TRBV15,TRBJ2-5,CATSRFGTSGGETQYF,TGTGCCACCAGCAGATTCGGGACTAGCGGGGGAGAGACCCAGTACTTC
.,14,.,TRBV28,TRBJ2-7,CASSSDPTSNEQYF,TGTGCCAGCAGTTCGGACCCGACTAGTAACGAGCAGTACTTC
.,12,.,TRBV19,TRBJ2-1,CASSPMTQEQFF,TGTGCCAGTAGCCCGATGACTCAGGAGCAGTTCTTC
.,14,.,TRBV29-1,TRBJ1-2,CSVVARVMGYGYTF,TGCAGCGTTGTTGCCAGGGTCATGGGCTATGGCTACACCTTC
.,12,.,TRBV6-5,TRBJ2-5,CASSPDIETQYF,TGTGCCAGCAGCCCGGACATAGAGACCCAGTACTTC